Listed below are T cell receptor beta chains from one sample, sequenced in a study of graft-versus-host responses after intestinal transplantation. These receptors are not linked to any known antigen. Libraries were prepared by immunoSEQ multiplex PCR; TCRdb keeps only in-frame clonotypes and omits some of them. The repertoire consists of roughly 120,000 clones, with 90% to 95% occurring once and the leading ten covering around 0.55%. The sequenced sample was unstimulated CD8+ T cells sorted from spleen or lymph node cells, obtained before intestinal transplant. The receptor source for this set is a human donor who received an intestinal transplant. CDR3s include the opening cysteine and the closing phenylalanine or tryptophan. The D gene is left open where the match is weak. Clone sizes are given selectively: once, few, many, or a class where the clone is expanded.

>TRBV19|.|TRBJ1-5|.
CASSMGAAPNQPQHF
TGTGCCAGTAGTATGGGGGCAGCCCCCAATCAGCCCCAGCATTTT
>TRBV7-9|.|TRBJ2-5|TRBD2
CASSAPTSGMAGETQYF
TGTGCCAGCAGTGCACCGACTAGCGGGATGGCAGGAGAGACCCAGTACTTC
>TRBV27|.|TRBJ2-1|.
CASSTRSYNEQFF
TGTGCCAGCAGTACCCGATCCTACAATGAGCAGTTCTTC
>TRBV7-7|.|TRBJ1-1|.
CASSLSANTEAFF
TGTGCTAGCAGCTTAAGTGCGAACACTGAAGCTTTCTTT
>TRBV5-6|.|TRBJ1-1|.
CASSWGRGTEAFF
TGTGCCAGCAGCTGGGGACGTGGGACTGAAGCTTTCTTT
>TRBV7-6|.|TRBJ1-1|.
CASSPYVGQPTEAFF
TGTGCCAGCAGCCCATATGTCGGACAGCCCACTGAAGCTTTCTTT
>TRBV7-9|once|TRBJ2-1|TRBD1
CASTMGTALSYNEQFF
TGTGCCAGCACCATGGGGACAGCTCTTTCCTACAATGAGCAGTTCTTC
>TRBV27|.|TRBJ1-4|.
CASSYNRVGEKLFF
TGTGCCAGCAGTTACAACAGGGTCGGGGAAAAACTGTTTTTT
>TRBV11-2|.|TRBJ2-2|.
CASSLGGNTGELFF
TGTGCCAGCAGCTTAGGGGGGAACACCGGGGAGCTGTTTTTT
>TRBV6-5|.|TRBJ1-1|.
CASSGLNTEAFF
TGTGCCAGCTCAGGTTTGAACACTGAAGCTTTCTTT